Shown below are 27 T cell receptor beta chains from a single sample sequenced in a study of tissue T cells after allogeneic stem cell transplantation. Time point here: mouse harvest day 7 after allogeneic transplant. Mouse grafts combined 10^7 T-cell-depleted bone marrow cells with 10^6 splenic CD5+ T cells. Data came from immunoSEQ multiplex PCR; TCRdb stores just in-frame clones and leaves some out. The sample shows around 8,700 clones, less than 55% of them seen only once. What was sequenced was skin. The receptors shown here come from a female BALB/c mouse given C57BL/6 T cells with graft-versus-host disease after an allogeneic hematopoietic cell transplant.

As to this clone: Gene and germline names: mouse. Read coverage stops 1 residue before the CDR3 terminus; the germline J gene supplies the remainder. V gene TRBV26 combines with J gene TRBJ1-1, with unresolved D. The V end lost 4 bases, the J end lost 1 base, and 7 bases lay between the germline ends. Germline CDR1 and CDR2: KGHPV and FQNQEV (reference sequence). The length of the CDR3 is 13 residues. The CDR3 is CASSPQKNTEVFF. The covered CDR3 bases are TGTGCCAGCAGTCCCCAAAAAAACACAGAAGTCTTC.

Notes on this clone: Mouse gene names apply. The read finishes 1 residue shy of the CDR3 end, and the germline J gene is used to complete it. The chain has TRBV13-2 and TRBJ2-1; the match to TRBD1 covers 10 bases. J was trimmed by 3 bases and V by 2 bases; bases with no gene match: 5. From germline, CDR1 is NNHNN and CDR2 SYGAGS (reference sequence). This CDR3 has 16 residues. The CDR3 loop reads CASGEWGDRGYAEQFF. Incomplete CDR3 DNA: TGTGCCAGCGGTGAGTGGGGGGACAGGGGCTATGCTGAGCAGTTC.

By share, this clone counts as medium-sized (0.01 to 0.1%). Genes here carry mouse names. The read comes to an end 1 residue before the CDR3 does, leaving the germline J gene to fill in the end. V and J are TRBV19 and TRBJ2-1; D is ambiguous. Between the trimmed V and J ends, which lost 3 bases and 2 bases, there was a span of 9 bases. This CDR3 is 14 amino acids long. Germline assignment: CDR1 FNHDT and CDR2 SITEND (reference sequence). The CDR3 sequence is CASSTPGYYAEQFF. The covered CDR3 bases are TGTGCCAGCAGTACCCCGGGGTACTATGCTGAGCAGTTC.

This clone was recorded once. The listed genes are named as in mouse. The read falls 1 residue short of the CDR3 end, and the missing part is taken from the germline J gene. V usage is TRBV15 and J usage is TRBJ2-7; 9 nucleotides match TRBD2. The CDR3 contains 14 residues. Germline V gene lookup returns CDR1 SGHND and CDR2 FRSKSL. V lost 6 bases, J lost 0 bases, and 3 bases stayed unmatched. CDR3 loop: CASSLGGSSYEQYF. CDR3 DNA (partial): TGTGCCAGCAGCCTGGGGGGGAGCTCCTATGAACAGTAC.

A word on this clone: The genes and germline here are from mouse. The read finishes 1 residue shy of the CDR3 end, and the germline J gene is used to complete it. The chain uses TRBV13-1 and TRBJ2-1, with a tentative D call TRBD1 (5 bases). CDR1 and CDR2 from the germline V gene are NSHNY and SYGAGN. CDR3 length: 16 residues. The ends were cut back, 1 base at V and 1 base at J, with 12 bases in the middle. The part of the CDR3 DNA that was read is TGTGCCAGCAGTGATCCCTCCGACAGAAACTATGCTGAGCAGTTC. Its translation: CASSDPSDRNYAEQF. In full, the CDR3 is CASSDPSDRNYAEQFF.

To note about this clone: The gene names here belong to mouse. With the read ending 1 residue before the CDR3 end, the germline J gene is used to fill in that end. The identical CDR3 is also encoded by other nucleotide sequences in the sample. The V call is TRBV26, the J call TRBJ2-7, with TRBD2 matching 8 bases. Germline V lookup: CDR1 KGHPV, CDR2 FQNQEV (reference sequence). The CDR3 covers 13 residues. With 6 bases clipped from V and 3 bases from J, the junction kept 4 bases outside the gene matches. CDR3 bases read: TGTGCCAGCAGCCCGACTGGGGTCTATGAACAGTAC. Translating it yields CASSPTGVYEQY. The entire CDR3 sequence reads CASSPTGVYEQYF.

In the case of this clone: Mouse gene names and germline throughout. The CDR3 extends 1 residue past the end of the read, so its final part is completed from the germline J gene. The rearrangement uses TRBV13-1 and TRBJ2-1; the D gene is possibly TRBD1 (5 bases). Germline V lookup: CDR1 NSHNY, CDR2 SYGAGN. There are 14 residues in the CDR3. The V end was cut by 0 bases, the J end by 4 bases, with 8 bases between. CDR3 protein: CASSDAGQYAEQFF. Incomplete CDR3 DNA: TGTGCCAGCAGTGATGCTGGACAATATGCTGAGCAGTTC.

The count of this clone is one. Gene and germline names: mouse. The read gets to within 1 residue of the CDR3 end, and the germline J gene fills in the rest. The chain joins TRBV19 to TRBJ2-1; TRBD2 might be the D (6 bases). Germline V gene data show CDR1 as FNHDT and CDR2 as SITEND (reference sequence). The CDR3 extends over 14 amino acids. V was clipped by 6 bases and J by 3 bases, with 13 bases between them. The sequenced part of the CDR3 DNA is TGTGCCAGCACCCCCTGGGGCCTCTATGCTGAGCAGTTC. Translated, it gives CASTPWGLYAEQF. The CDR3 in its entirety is CASTPWGLYAEQFF.

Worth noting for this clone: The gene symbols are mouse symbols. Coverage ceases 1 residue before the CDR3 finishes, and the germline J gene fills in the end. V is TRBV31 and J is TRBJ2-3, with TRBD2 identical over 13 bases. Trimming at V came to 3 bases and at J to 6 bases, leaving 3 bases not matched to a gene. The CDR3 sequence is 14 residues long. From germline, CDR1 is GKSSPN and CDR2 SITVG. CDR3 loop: CAWRGLGGGETLYF. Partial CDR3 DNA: TGTGCCTGGAGGGGACTGGGGGGGGGCGAAACGCTGTAT.

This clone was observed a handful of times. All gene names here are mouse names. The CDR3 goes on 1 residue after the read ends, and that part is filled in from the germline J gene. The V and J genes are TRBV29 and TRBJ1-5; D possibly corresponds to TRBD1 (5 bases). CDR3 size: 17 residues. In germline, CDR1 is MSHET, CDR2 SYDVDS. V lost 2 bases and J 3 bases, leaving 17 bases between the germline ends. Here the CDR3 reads CASSLGGREGINQAPLF. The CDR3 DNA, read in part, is TGTGCTAGCAGTTTAGGGGGGAGAGAGGGTATCAACCAGGCTCCGCTT.

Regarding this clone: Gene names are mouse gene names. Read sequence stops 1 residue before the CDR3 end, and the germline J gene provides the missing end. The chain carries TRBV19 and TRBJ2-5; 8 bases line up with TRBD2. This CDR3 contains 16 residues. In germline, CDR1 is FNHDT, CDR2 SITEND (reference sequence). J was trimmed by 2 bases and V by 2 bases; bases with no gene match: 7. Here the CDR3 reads CASSMWGGRAQDTQYF. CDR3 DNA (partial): TGTGCCAGCAGTATGTGGGGGGGGCGCGCCCAAGACACCCAGTAC.

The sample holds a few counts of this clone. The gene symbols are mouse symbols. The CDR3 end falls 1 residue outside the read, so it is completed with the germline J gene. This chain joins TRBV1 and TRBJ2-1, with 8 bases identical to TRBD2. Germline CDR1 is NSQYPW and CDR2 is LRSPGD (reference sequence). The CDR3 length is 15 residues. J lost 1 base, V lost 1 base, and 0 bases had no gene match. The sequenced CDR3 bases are TGCACCTGCAGTGCAGGGACTGGGAACTATGCTGAGCAGTTC. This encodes CTCSAGTGNYAEQF. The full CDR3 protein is CTCSAGTGNYAEQFF.

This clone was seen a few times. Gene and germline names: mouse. The sequenced part of the CDR3 DNA is TGTGCCAGCAGTCTCTGGGCTAGTCAAAACACCTTGTAC. It yields the protein CASSLWASQNTLY. In full, the CDR3 reads CASSLWASQNTLYF. The V and J genes are TRBV26 and TRBJ2-4; perhaps TRBD2 as D (5 bases). Read coverage stops 1 residue before the CDR3 terminus; the germline J gene supplies the remainder. CDR3 length: 14 amino acids. Germline V gives CDR1 KGHPV, CDR2 FQNQEV (reference sequence). Trimming took off 3 bases at V and 0 bases at J, with 7 bases between the two ends.

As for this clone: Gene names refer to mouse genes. This CDR3 reads CASSRGTKNTLYF. CDR3 DNA, as far as it was read: TGTGCCAGCAGTCGAGGGACAAAAAACACCTTGTAC. The chain joins TRBV26 to TRBJ2-4, with a possible D match to TRBD1 (6 bases). The read stops 1 residue short of the end of the CDR3; the missing end is completed from the germline J gene. Germline V gene sequence: CDR1 KGHPV, CDR2 FQNQEV (reference sequence). V was pared by 4 bases and J by 4 bases, with 9 bases between. The CDR3 runs 13 residues.

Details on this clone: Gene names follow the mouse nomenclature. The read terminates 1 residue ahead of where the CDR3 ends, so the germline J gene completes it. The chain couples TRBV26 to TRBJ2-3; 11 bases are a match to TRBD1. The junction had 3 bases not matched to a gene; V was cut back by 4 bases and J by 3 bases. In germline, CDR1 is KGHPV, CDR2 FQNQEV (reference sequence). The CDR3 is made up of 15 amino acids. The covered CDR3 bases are TGTGCCAGCAGTCCACGGACAGGGGGCGCAGAAACGCTGTAT. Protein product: CASSPRTGGAETLY. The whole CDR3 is CASSPRTGGAETLYF.

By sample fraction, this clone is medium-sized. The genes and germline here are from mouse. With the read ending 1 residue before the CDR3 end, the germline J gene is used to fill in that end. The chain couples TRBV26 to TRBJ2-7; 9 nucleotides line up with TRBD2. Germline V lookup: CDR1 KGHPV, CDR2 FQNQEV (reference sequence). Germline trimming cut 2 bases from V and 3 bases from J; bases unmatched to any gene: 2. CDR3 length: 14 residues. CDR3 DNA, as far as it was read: TGTGCCAGCAGTCTGAGGACTGGGGTCTATGAACAGTAC. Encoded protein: CASSLRTGVYEQY. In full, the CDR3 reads CASSLRTGVYEQYF.

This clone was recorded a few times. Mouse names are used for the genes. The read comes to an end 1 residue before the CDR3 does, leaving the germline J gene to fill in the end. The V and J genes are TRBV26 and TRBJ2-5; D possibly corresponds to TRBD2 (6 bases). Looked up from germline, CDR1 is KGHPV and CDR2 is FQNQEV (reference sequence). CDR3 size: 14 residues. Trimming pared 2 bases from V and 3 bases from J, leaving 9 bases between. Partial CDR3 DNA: TGTGCCAGCAGTCTGGAACTGGGACAAGACACCCAGTAC. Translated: CASSLELGQDTQY. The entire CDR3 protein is CASSLELGQDTQYF. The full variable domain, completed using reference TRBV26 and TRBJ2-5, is NSKVIQTPRYLVKGQGQKAKMRCIPEKGHPVVFWYQQNKNNEFKFLINFQNQEVLQQIDMTEKRFSAECPSNSPCSLEIQSSEAGDSALYLCASSLELGQDTQYFGPGTRLLVL.

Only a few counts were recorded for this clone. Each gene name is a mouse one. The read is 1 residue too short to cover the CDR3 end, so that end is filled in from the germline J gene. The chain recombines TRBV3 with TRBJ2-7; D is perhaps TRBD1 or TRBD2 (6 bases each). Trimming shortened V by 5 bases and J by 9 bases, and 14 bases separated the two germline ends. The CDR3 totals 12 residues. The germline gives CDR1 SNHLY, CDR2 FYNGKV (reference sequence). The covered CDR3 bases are TGTGCCAGCAGCCGACTGGAGGGGGGACAGTAC. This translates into CASSRLEGGQY. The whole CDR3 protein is CASSRLEGGQYF.

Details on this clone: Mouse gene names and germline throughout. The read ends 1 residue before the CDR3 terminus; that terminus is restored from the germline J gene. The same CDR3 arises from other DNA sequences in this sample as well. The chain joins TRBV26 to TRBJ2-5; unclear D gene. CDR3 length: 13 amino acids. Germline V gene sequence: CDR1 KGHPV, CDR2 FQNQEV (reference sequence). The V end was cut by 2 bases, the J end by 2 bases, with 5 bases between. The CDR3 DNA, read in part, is TGTGCCAGCAGTCTGGGGGTCCAAGACACCCAGTAC. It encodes CASSLGVQDTQY. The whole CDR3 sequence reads CASSLGVQDTQYF.

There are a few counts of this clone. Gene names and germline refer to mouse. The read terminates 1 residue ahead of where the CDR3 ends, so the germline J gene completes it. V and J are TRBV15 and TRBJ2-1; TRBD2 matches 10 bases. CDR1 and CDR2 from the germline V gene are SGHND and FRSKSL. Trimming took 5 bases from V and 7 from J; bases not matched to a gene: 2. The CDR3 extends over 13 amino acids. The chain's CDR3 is CASSLGGRAEQFF. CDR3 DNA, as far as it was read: TGTGCCAGCAGTCTGGGGGGGCGGGCTGAGCAGTTC.

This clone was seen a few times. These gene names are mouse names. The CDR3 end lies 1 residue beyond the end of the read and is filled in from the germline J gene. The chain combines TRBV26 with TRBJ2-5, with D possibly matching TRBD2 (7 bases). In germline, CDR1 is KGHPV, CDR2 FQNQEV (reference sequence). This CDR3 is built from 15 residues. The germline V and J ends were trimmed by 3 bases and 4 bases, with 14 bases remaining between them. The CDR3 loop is CASSLRLGAEDTQYF. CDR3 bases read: TGTGCCAGCAGTCTCCGGCTGGGGGCGGAAGACACCCAGTAC.

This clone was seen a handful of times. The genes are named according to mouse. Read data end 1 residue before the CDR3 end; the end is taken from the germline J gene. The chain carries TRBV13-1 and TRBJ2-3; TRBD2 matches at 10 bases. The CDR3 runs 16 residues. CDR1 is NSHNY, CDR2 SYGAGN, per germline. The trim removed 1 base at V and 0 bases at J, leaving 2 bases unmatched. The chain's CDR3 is CASSDLGGHSAETLYF. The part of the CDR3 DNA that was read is TGTGCCAGCAGTGATCTGGGGGGGCATAGTGCAGAAACGCTGTAT.

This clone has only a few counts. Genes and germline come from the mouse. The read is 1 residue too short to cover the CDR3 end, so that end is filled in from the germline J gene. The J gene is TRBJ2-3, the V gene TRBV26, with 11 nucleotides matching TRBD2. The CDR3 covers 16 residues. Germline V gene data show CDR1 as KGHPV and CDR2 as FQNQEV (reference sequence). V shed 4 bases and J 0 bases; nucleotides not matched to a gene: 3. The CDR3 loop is CASSPGLGGSAETLYF. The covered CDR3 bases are TGTGCCAGCAGTCCCGGACTGGGGGGTAGTGCAGAAACGCTGTAT. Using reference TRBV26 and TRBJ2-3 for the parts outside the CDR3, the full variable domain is NSKVIQTPRYLVKGQGQKAKMRCIPEKGHPVVFWYQQNKNNEFKFLINFQNQEVLQQIDMTEKRFSAECPSNSPCSLEIQSSEAGDSALYLCASSPGLGGSAETLYFGSGTRLTVL.

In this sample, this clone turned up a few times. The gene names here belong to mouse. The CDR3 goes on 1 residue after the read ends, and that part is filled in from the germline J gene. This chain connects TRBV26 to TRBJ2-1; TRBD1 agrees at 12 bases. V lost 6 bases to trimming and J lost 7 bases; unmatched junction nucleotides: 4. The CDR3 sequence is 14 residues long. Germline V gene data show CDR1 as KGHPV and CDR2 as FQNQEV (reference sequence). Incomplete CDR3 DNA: TGTGCCAGCAGCTGGGACAGGGGGCGGGCTGAGCAGTTC. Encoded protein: CASSWDRGRAEQF. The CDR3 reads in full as CASSWDRGRAEQFF. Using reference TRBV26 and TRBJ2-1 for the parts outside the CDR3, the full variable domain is NSKVIQTPRYLVKGQGQKAKMRCIPEKGHPVVFWYQQNKNNEFKFLINFQNQEVLQQIDMTEKRFSAECPSNSPCSLEIQSSEAGDSALYLCASSWDRGRAEQFFGPGTRLTVL.

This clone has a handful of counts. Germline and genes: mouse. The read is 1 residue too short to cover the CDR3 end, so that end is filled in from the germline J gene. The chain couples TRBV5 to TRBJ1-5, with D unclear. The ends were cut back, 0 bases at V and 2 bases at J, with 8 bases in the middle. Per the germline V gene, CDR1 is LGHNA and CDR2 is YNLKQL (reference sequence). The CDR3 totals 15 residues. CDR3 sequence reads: CASSQDGWDNQAPLF. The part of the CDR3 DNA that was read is TGTGCCAGCAGCCAAGATGGGTGGGACAACCAGGCTCCGCTT.

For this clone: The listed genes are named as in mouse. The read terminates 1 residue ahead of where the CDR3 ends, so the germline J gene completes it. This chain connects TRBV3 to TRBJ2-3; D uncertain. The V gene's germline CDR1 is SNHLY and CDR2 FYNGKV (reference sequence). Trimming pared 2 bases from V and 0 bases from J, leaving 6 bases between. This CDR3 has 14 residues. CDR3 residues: CASSLMNSAETLYF. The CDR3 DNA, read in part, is TGTGCCAGCAGCTTAATGAATAGTGCAGAAACGCTGTAT.

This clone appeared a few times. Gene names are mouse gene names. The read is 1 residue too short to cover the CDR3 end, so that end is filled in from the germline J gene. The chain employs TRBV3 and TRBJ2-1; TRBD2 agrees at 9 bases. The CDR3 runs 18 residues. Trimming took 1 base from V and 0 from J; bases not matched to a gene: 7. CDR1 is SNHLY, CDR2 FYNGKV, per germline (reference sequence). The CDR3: CASSLEGWGGHNYAEQFF. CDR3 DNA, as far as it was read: TGTGCCAGCAGCTTAGAGGGCTGGGGGGGTCATAACTATGCTGAGCAGTTC.